This TCR delta chain derives from a study of gamma-delta chains in newborns, infants, children. Study as a whole: Microbial exposure reportedly drives polyclonal innate γδ T cell expansion after birth.

A single count supports this clone. A read error is likely here: a far larger clone is one base away. TCRdb reapplied CATT to the reads. The sample carries roughly 9,900 delta-chain clones, about 9% recorded once. The CDR3 is 20 residues long. The V end was cut by 0 bases, the J end by 1 base, with 18 bases between. The germline gives CDR1 GEAIGNYY, CDR2 EKD. The origin of this receptor is a child who was a newborn, infant or young child, either healthy, febrile or measles-vaccinated (not recorded which). The chain joins TRDV2 to TRDJ3; weak D call: TRDD3 (5 bases). The material sequenced was blood. DNA for the CDR3: TGTGCCTGTGACACCTGGGGACTCATTCCCCATTCCTGGGACACCCGACAGATGTTTTTC. This gives the protein CACDTWGLIPHSWDTRQMFF.